This TCR beta chain was obtained from a study of blood T cell repertoires in COVID-19. Across the whole study: The origin of the acute and convalescent COVID-19 samples was the United States, Italy and Spain. T cells, B-cell-depleted T cells, or PBMCs supplied cDNA or gDNA.

Per the original methods: By means of reference gene primer amplification, nucleated cell counts were estimated. Using immunoSEQ multiplex PCR, the repertoire was profiled, and TCRdb retains in-frame clones only, with some absent. The D gene and trimming were derived from the DNA, and the V and J assignments and clone size from that table. The sample contains 95,000 to 130,000 clones, 75% to 95% of which appear only once. V lost 3 bases and J lost 5; bases outside the gene matches: 5. The CDR3 totals 14 residues. Germline V gene lookup returns CDR1 LNHDA and CDR2 SQIVND (reference sequence). The V and J genes are TRBV19 and TRBJ2-7; 9 bases fit TRBD1. The sequencing sample was made of peripheral blood. The sequence was obtained from a human donor with active COVID-19. The donor label of this sample is uncertain. The CDR3 coding sequence is TGTGCCAGTAGTATGGGACAGGGATCAAACGAGCAGTACTTC. Its protein product is CASSMGQGSNEQYF.